This note documents a single T cell receptor (beta chain) sequence. These data are taken from a study of T cells in Graves' hyperthyroidism and ophthalmopathy. Per the germline V gene, CDR1 is SGHDT and CDR2 is YYEEEE. V was cut by 3 bases and J by 1 base, with 14 bases left in between. This CDR3 contains 15 residues. Authors of the study amplified TCR beta CDR3 regions from RNA transcripts. With the HTBI primer set, the TCR CDR3 went through a first round of RT-PCR. Each CDR3 protein is one row after TCRdb ran MiXCR on the multiplex PCR reads. The repertoire holds a few hundred thousand distinct CDR3 sequences, with 46% as singletons.

Sequenced material: peripheral blood or thyroid tissue (not recorded which). This receptor was obtained from a woman aged 18-29 years with Graves' hyperthyroidism. The chain links TRBV5-6 to TRBJ2-7; a possible D gene is TRBD2 (5 bases). Here the CDR3 reads CASSYLRGPSYEQYF. The CDR3 nucleotides are TGTGCCAGCAGCTACCTCCGAGGGCCTTCCTACGAGCAGTACTTC.